This T cell receptor (beta chain) was sequenced for a study of human T cells and chemical hapten exposure. The sample's time point: pre-sensitization, week 0. The treatment is: therapeutic diphenylcyclopropenone sensitization with weekly scalp DPC. Using its own MiXCR run on the RACE reads, TCRdb lists one record per CDR3 protein. In the table there are about 61,000 distinct CDR3 sequences, about 7% of which are singletons. There are many counts of this clonotype. The CDR3 has 16 amino acids. J lost 2 bases, V lost 0 bases, and 7 bases had no gene match. The germline V gene has CDR1 SGHRS and CDR2 YFSETQ.

The chain carries TRBV5-1 and TRBJ2-7, with 8 bases identical to TRBD1. The receptor comes from a young woman with alopecia areata. Some clones in this sample may be carry-over from other donors' samples. The source material was whole blood, sampled in connection with sensitization to the hapten diphenylcyclopropenone (DPC). Here the CDR3 reads CASSLVQGAKAYEQYF. CDR3 DNA: TGCGCCAGCAGCTTGGTGCAGGGGGCGAAAGCCTACGAGCAGTACTTC.